These 31 T cell receptor beta chains originate from one sample sequenced in a study of blood T cell repertoires in COVID-19. Repertoires were generated with immunoSEQ multiplex PCR, while TCRdb's copy carries only in-frame clones and drops some. The repertoire holds 120,000 to 150,000 clones, with about three quarters as singletons. The sample comprised peripheral blood. The receptor set was obtained from a man aged 80 or over with acute or convalescent COVID-19.

The chain links TRBV27 to TRBJ1-6, with 8 bases fitting TRBD1. CDR3 length equals 15 residues. CDR1 MNHEY and CDR2 SMNVEV come from the germline V gene (reference sequence). After removal of 3 bases from V and 9 bases from J, the junction contained 7 bases not matched to a gene. CDR3 DNA sequence: TGTGCCAGCAGTTTTGCGGGACAGGTCGTTTCACCCCTCCACTTT. Translated, it gives CASSFAGQVVSPLHF.

In its sample, this clone was seen once. V gene TRBV3-1 (or the pseudogene TRBV3-2) combines with J gene TRBJ2-3; D remains unclear. The germline V and J ends were trimmed by 0 bases and 10 bases, with 11 bases remaining between them. This CDR3 has 13 amino acids. Germline lookup yields CDR1 LGHDT and CDR2 YNNKEL (reference sequence). The CDR3 DNA reads as TGTGCCAGCAGCCAAGATCGGATTGAGGCGCAGTATTTT. Encoded protein: CASSQDRIEAQYF.

This clone was detected once. The chain combines TRBV4-3 with TRBJ1-2; 8 bases are a match to TRBD1. Germline V CDR1 and CDR2: LGHNA, YSLEER. CDR3 length: 15 amino acids. V shed 5 bases, J shed 1 base, and the junction held 6 bases outside the gene matches. The CDR3 DNA reads as TGCGCCAGCAGCAAGACAGGGGTCGTTAACTATGGCTACACCTTC. Protein sequence: CASSKTGVVNYGYTF.

V gene TRBV11-2 combines with J gene TRBJ2-1; 13 bases map to TRBD2. The CDR3 has 16 residues. Germline assignment: CDR1 SGHAT and CDR2 FQNNGV. Trimming took 5 bases from V and 8 from J; bases not matched to a gene: 9. The CDR3 nucleotides are TGTGCCAGCAGCCATGGGACTAGCGGGGTGGTGGATGAGCAGTTCTTC. It yields the protein CASSHGTSGVVDEQFF.

In DNA, the CDR3 is TGTGCCAGCAGCTTAAGACGGGACAATCAGCCCCAGCATTTT. Its protein is CASSLRRDNQPQHF. V gene TRBV7-2 combines with J gene TRBJ1-5; D is ambiguous. The CDR3 covers 14 residues. Trimming removed 2 bases from V and 3 bases from J, with 8 bases in between. The germline V gene has CDR1 SGHTA and CDR2 FQGNSA. Full variable domain (rest looked up from reference TRBV7-2 and TRBJ1-5): GAGVSQSPSNKVTEKGKDVELRCDPISGHTALYWYRQSLGQGLEFLIYFQGNSAPDKSGLPSDRFSAERTGGSVSTLTIQRTQQEDSAVYLCASSLRRDNQPQHFGDGTRLSIL.

The chain carries TRBV7-8 and TRBJ1-5, with D hard to call. Germline loops: CDR1 SGHVS, CDR2 FQNEAQ. Trimming cost V 6 bases and J 1 base, with 13 bases left between them. CDR3 length equals 15 residues. DNA for the CDR3: TGTGCCAGCAGTCAAGCAGGAATGAGCAATCAGCCCCAGCATTTT. It is translated as CASSQAGMSNQPQHF.

The CDR3 region has the DNA TGTGCCAGCTCACCGACAAAGGGACAGGAGGACTATGGCTACACCTTC. It codes for CASSPTKGQEDYGYTF. The chain recombines TRBV18 with TRBJ1-2; TRBD1 aligns across 8 bases. Germline V gene lookup returns CDR1 KGHSH and CDR2 LQKENI. Germline trimming cut 3 bases from V and 3 bases from J; bases unmatched to any gene: 9. The CDR3 has 16 amino acids.

The CDR3 bases are TGTGCCACCAGTGATTTGGGGGGACAGGGTAGCGATGAGCAGTTCTTC. Translating gives CATSDLGGQGSDEQFF. V usage is TRBV24-1 and J usage is TRBJ2-1, with 9 positions matching TRBD1. The CDR3 extends over 16 amino acids. J was trimmed by 8 bases and V by 0 bases; bases with no gene match: 7. Germline values: CDR1 KGHDR, CDR2 SFDVKD.

CDR3 amino acids: CASSAGQSYNSPLHF. The CDR3 nucleotides read TGTGCCAGCAGCGCGGGACAGAGCTATAATTCACCCCTCCACTTT. The chain links TRBV9 to TRBJ1-6, with 7 bases fitting TRBD1. Germline-derived CDR1 and CDR2 are SGDLS and YYNGEE. This CDR3 spans 15 amino acids. V lost 3 bases, J lost 3 bases, and 3 bases stayed unmatched.

This clone appeared many times. The V call is TRBV4-3, the J call TRBJ2-4; perhaps TRBD2 as D (6 bases). Deletions cut 2 bases from V and 7 bases from J, with 18 bases between. The CDR3 runs to 16 residues. CDR1 and CDR2 from the germline V gene are LGHNA and YSLEER. CDR3: CASSQLRRGLVNIQYF. Written as DNA, the CDR3 is TGCGCCAGCAGCCAACTCAGGCGGGGTCTTGTGAACATTCAGTACTTC.

The rearrangement joins TRBV9 to TRBJ2-5; tentatively, D is TRBD2 (6 bases). From germline, CDR1 is SGDLS and CDR2 YYNGEE. This CDR3 is built from 15 residues. Trimming pared 0 bases from V and 1 base from J, leaving 10 bases between. The CDR3 protein is CASSVVGGIQETQYF. CDR3 nucleotide sequence: TGTGCCAGCAGCGTAGTCGGGGGAATCCAAGAGACCCAGTACTTC.

The rearrangement uses TRBV6-1 and TRBJ1-5; D possibly corresponds to TRBD1 (6 bases). Germline CDR1 and CDR2: MNHNS and SASEGT. The V and J ends lost 3 bases and 0 bases respectively, with 9 bases between them. CDR3 length: 15 residues. This CDR3 reads CASSDDRFSNQPQHF. CDR3 DNA: TGTGCCAGCAGTGACGACAGGTTTAGCAATCAGCCCCAGCATTTT.

The chain couples TRBV6-5 to TRBJ1-6; no definite D call. Germline CDR1 is MNHEY and CDR2 is SVGAGI. The CDR3 has 15 residues. V lost 8 bases, J lost 6 bases, and 17 bases lay in between. The CDR3 DNA follows: TGTGCCAGCCGCCCCGAGTGGAGTCTTAATTCACCCCTCCACTTT. It is translated as CASRPEWSLNSPLHF.

This rearrangement joins TRBV7-9 to TRBJ2-3, with TRBD2 matching over 7 bases. The CDR3 spans 16 residues. Germline V CDR1 and CDR2: SEHNR, FQNEAQ (reference sequence). The junction had 9 bases not matched to a gene; V was cut back by 4 bases and J by 2 bases. The CDR3 loop reads CASSSVGGLHTDTQYF. The DNA for the CDR3 is TGTGCCAGCAGCTCCGTGGGGGGGTTACACACAGATACGCAGTATTTT.

This chain uses TRBV7-3 with TRBJ2-7; 10 nucleotides line up with TRBD1. CDR3 length: 13 residues. V was clipped by 5 bases and J by 5 bases; unmatched bases: 3. Germline CDR1 is SGHTA and CDR2 is FQGTGA. The CDR3 here is CASSRQGADEQYF. The CDR3 DNA reads TGTGCCAGCAGCCGACAGGGGGCGGACGAGCAGTACTTC.

This rearrangement joins TRBV9 to TRBJ2-3; 11 bases are a match to TRBD2. J was trimmed by 5 bases and V by 4 bases; bases with no gene match: 9. The CDR3 consists of 16 residues. CDR1 SGDLS and CDR2 YYNGEE come from the germline V gene. The CDR3, as DNA: TGTGCCAGCAGCATCATAGCGGGGGGGCCGTTAGATACGCAGTATTTT. It specifies CASSIIAGGPLDTQYF.

The CDR3 nucleotides read TGTGCCAGCAGCGACCTGGACAGAGGATATGGCTACACCTTC. It encodes CASSDLDRGYGYTF. The gene calls are TRBV5-4 and TRBJ1-2, with a possible D match to TRBD1 (6 bases). The CDR3 covers 14 residues. Germline lookup yields CDR1 SGHNT and CDR2 YYREEE (reference sequence). Trimming removed 4 bases from V and 5 bases from J, with 15 bases in between. Full variable domain (rest looked up from reference TRBV5-4 and TRBJ1-2): ETGVTQSPTHLIKTRGQQVTLRCSSQSGHNTVSWYQQALGQGPQFIFQYYREEENGRGNFPPRFSGLQFPNYSSELNVNALELDDSALYLCASSDLDRGYGYTFGSGTRLTVV.

The J gene is TRBJ2-5, the V gene TRBV13; unclear D gene. CDR1 and CDR2 from the germline V gene are PRHDT and FYEKMQ (reference sequence). This CDR3 is 13 amino acids long. The V gene lost 3 bases and the J gene lost 4 bases, with 9 bases spanning the gap. The CDR3 sequence is CASSFLSGETQYF. Here the CDR3 DNA reads TGTGCCAGCAGCTTCCTTTCGGGAGAGACCCAGTACTTC.

In this sample, this clone turned up a few times. The chain joins TRBV7-9 to TRBJ2-1; D possibly corresponds to TRBD1 (5 bases). Germline loops: CDR1 SEHNR, CDR2 FQNEAQ (reference sequence). Trimming stripped 4 bases from V and 7 bases from J, with 17 bases between. There are 15 residues in the CDR3. The CDR3 loop reads CASSSPQGIGNEQFF. The CDR3 coding sequence is TGTGCCAGCAGCTCCCCGCAGGGAATAGGGAATGAGCAGTTCTTC.

This chain links TRBV19 with TRBJ2-6; D possibly corresponds to TRBD1 (6 bases). The CDR3 has 14 residues. Trimming took off 6 bases at V and 2 bases at J, with 8 bases between the two ends. The germline CDR1 and CDR2 sequences are LNHDA and SQIVND (reference sequence). The CDR3 region is CASSTGTGANVLTF. CDR3 in DNA: TGTGCCAGTAGCACAGGGACTGGGGCCAACGTCCTGACTTTC.

The chain recombines TRBV10-3 with TRBJ1-1, with TRBD1 identical over 7 bases. Trimming at V came to 3 bases and at J to 10 bases, leaving 14 bases not matched to a gene. The CDR3 covers 15 residues. Looked up from germline, CDR1 is ENHRY and CDR2 is SYGVKD. Here the CDR3 reads CAISETESKGAVAFF. The CDR3 nucleotides are TGTGCCATCAGTGAAACGGAATCTAAGGGGGCGGTAGCTTTCTTT.

The V call is TRBV7-3, the J call TRBJ2-7, with D uncertain. Per germline, CDR1 SGHTA and CDR2 FQGTGA. V was shortened by 0 bases and J by 5 bases, with 8 bases between the two germline ends. This CDR3 has 13 residues. The CDR3 coding sequence is TGTGCCAGCAGCTTAACGGCGAGGAACGAGCAGTACTTC. It specifies CASSLTARNEQYF. The whole variable domain, filled in from reference TRBV7-3 and TRBJ2-7, reads GAGVSQTPSNKVTEKGKYVELRCDPISGHTALYWYRQSLGQGPEFLIYFQGTGAADDSGLPNDRFFAVRPEGSVSTLKIQRTERGDSAVYLCASSLTARNEQYFGPGTRLTVT.

The rearrangement links TRBV19 to TRBJ2-5; D is unresolved. The CDR3 is made up of 13 amino acids. Trimming removed 7 bases from V and 1 base from J, with 10 bases in between. Germline assignment: CDR1 LNHDA and CDR2 SQIVND (reference sequence). The CDR3 region has the DNA TGTGCCAGTAAGTATGGCACCCAAGAGACCCAGTACTTC. The encoded protein is CASKYGTQETQYF.

V is TRBV5-1 and J is TRBJ2-2, with 8 bases fitting TRBD1. The J segment lost 4 bases and the V segment lost 4 bases, leaving 3 bases of the junction unmatched. Looked up from germline, CDR1 is SGHRS and CDR2 is YFSETQ. The CDR3 has 14 residues. The CDR3 loop reads CASSTDRVTGELFF. Here the CDR3 DNA reads TGCGCCAGCAGCACGGACAGGGTCACCGGGGAGCTGTTTTTT.

The rearrangement joins TRBV5-4 to TRBJ2-5, with 7 bases that match TRBD1. This CDR3 has 15 amino acids. The germline CDR1 and CDR2 sequences are SGHNT and YYREEE (reference sequence). J gave up 2 bases and V 5 bases, and 9 bases lay outside the gene matches. The CDR3 loop reads CASRGSGTVQETQYF. The CDR3 region has the DNA TGTGCCAGCAGGGGATCCGGGACAGTACAAGAGACCCAGTACTTC.

The chain is built from TRBV19 and TRBJ1-2; D is possibly TRBD1 (6 bases). V lost 1 base and J lost 6, with 12 bases in between. Germline values: CDR1 LNHDA, CDR2 SQIVND (reference sequence). This CDR3 is 14 amino acids long. The CDR3 reads CASSIAQGLDGYTF. The CDR3, as DNA: TGTGCCAGTAGTATAGCACAGGGTTTGGATGGCTACACCTTC. The complete variable domain, with remaining parts taken from reference TRBV19 and TRBJ1-2, reads DGGITQSPKYLFRKEGQNVTLSCEQNLNHDAMYWYRQDPGQGLRLIYYSQIVNDFQKGDIAEGYSVSREKKESFPLTVTSAQKNPTAFYLCASSIAQGLDGYTFGSGTRLTVV.

This chain joins TRBV9 and TRBJ2-3, with a possible D match to TRBD2 (5 bases). V was cut by 3 bases and J by 2 bases, with 7 bases left in between. Germline V gene lookup returns CDR1 SGDLS and CDR2 YYNGEE. The CDR3 covers 13 residues. CDR3 nucleotides: TGTGCCAGCAGCGGAGGGATCACAGATACGCAGTATTTT. Translating gives CASSGGITDTQYF.

The chain carries TRBV7-8 and TRBJ2-1; the D gene is possibly TRBD1 (5 bases). V lost 7 bases and J 0 bases, leaving 13 bases between the germline ends. CDR3 length equals 15 residues. Germline-derived CDR1 and CDR2 are SGHVS and FQNEAQ. The CDR3 here is CASNLRQSSYNEQFF. The DNA of the CDR3 is TGTGCCAGCAACCTTAGACAGAGCTCCTACAATGAGCAGTTCTTC. The whole variable domain, remainder taken from reference TRBV7-8 and TRBJ2-1, is GAGVSQSPRYKVAKRGQDVALRCDPISGHVSLFWYQQALGQGPEFLTYFQNEAQLDKSGLPSDRFFAERPEGSVSTLKIQRTQQEDSAVYLCASNLRQSSYNEQFFGPGTRLTVL.

The genes are TRBV28 and TRBJ2-2; D is perhaps TRBD1 (6 bases). Germline loops: CDR1 MDHEN, CDR2 SYDVKM. V shed 6 bases and J shed 6 bases, with 14 bases lying between them. The CDR3 sequence is 14 residues long. Here the CDR3 reads CASSLLKGAGELFF. The CDR3 DNA reads TGTGCCAGCAGCCTCCTGAAGGGGGCCGGGGAGCTGTTTTTT.

The rearrangement links TRBV3-1 (or the pseudogene TRBV3-2) to TRBJ1-1, with 9 nucleotides matching TRBD1. The germline V gene encodes CDR1 LGHDT and CDR2 YNNKEL (reference sequence). This CDR3 spans 12 amino acids. V gave up 3 bases and J gave up 11 bases; unmatched junction bases: 4. The CDR3 here is CASSHTGGDAFF. Here the CDR3 DNA reads TGTGCCAGCAGCCATACAGGGGGCGATGCTTTCTTT.

The chain is built from TRBV9 and TRBJ2-7; 10 bases match TRBD1. Germline loops: CDR1 SGDLS, CDR2 YYNGEE. The junction had 9 bases not matched to a gene; V was cut back by 4 bases and J by 5 bases. The CDR3 loop spans 15 amino acids. CDR3 amino acids: CASSPGQGLSHEQYF. The CDR3 DNA sequence: TGTGCCAGCAGCCCGGGACAGGGGCTTTCCCACGAGCAGTACTTC.